The 2 T cell receptor beta chains below were found in one sample sequenced in a study of early T cells in non-severe SARS-CoV-2 infection. TCRdb independently ran MiXCR on the 5' RACE reads; one entry per CDR3 protein. The repertoire holds some 49,000 distinct CDR3 sequences, with about an eighth as singletons. Specimen: whole blood. The receptors come from an adult who was a healthcare worker with PCR-confirmed SARS-CoV-2 infection or an uninfected control (not recorded which).

This clonotype was picked up many times. The chain has TRBV6-7 and TRBJ1-5; no clear D gene. Being an ORF, TRBV6-7 has a function that is uncertain. Trimming cost V 0 bases and J 7 bases, with 10 bases left between them. The length of the CDR3 is 14 residues. The chain's CDR3 is CASSYSGMGQPQHF. CDR3 nucleotide sequence: TGTGCCAGCAGTTACTCAGGGATGGGCCAGCCCCAGCATTTT.

The chain is built from TRBV7-6 and TRBJ1-5; D remains ambiguous. This CDR3 comprises 13 residues. V gave up 1 base and J gave up 3 bases, with 4 bases separating them. The germline V gene encodes CDR1 SGHVS and CDR2 FNYEAQ. The CDR3 DNA sequence: TGTGCCAGCAGCTTAGACCTCAATCAGCCCCAGCATTTT. It codes for CASSLDLNQPQHF.